Listed below are T cell receptor beta chains from one sample, sequenced in a study of CD8 T cells in Susac syndrome. TCRdb re-called the immunoSEQ multiplex PCR reads with MiXCR, one entry per CDR3 protein. Altogether about 29,000 distinct CDR3 sequences are present, 85% to 95% being singletons, with the ten largest covering about 0.26%. The specimen was CD8+ T cells from PBMCs. The receptors here all came from a human donor in good health. CDR3s include the opening cysteine and the closing phenylalanine or tryptophan. Fields, in order: J gene, clone size, V gene, D gene, CDR3 DNA, CDR3 protein. D genes are given only for firm matches. A clone size is listed for some rows: how often the clone was seen (once, few, many), or a class if it is expanded.

J gene: TRBJ1-3; clone size: once; V gene: TRBV7-6; D gene: NA; CDR3 DNA: TGTGCCAGCAGCTTAGCAGGACCTCGCTCTGGAAACACCATATATTTT; CDR3 protein: CASSLAGPRSGNTIYF
J gene: TRBJ2-3; clone size: NA; V gene: TRBV20-1; D gene: TRBD2; CDR3 DNA: TGCAGTGCTCTCCCAGCCGTAGCGGGGCCCCCCACAGATACGCAGTATTTT; CDR3 protein: CSALPAVAGPPTDTQYF
J gene: TRBJ2-1; clone size: NA; V gene: TRBV5-1; D gene: NA; CDR3 DNA: TGCGCCAGCAGCCGGCAGGGGGGATACAATGAGCAGTTCTTC; CDR3 protein: CASSRQGGYNEQFF
J gene: TRBJ2-7; clone size: NA; V gene: TRBV20-1; D gene: NA; CDR3 DNA: TGTAGTGCTAGGGCCAGGGGTTACGAGCAGTACTTC; CDR3 protein: CSARARGYEQYF
J gene: TRBJ1-5; clone size: NA; V gene: TRBV7-2; D gene: NA; CDR3 DNA: TGTGCCAGCAGCCTCGACAGAAATCAGCCCCAGCATTTT; CDR3 protein: CASSLDRNQPQHF
J gene: TRBJ2-3; clone size: NA; V gene: TRBV9; D gene: NA; CDR3 DNA: TGTGCCAGCAGCCATAATGACAACACAGATACGCAGTATTTT; CDR3 protein: CASSHNDNTDTQYF
J gene: TRBJ2-3; clone size: NA; V gene: TRBV21-1; D gene: NA; CDR3 DNA: TGTGCCAGCAGCAAAGCGCAGAGGGGGGGCCTTGATACGCAGTATTTT; CDR3 protein: CASSKAQRGGLDTQYF
J gene: TRBJ1-1; clone size: NA; V gene: TRBV6-2/TRBV6-3; D gene: TRBD1; CDR3 DNA: TGTGCCAGCAGTAACCGGGACAGGGGGAACACTGAAGCTTTCTTT; CDR3 protein: CASSNRDRGNTEAFF
J gene: TRBJ1-2; clone size: NA; V gene: TRBV6-5; D gene: NA; CDR3 DNA: TGTGCCAGCAGTCGATTGGGACGGCTGAACTATGGCTACACCTTC; CDR3 protein: CASSRLGRLNYGYTF
J gene: TRBJ2-7; clone size: NA; V gene: TRBV20-1; D gene: TRBD2; CDR3 DNA: TGCAGTGCTTCCCTAGCGGGGGGCCTAATCTCCTACGAGCAGTACTTC; CDR3 protein: CSASLAGGLISYEQYF
J gene: TRBJ1-1; clone size: NA; V gene: TRBV27; D gene: NA; CDR3 DNA: TGTGCCAGCACCCGGGCCTCGGGGAACACTGAAGCTTTCTTT; CDR3 protein: CASTRASGNTEAFF
J gene: TRBJ1-1; clone size: NA; V gene: TRBV19; D gene: TRBD1; CDR3 DNA: TGTGCCAGTAGACAACCGACAGGGGGAATGAACACTGAAGCTTTCTTT; CDR3 protein: CASRQPTGGMNTEAFF
J gene: TRBJ1-2; clone size: NA; V gene: TRBV29-1; D gene: NA; CDR3 DNA: TGCAGCGTTATCGGGGGCCGTGGGGGCTACACCTTC; CDR3 protein: CSVIGGRGGYTF
J gene: TRBJ2-1; clone size: NA; V gene: TRBV9; D gene: NA; CDR3 DNA: TGTGCCAGCAGCGTAGGGTACAATGAGCAGTTCTTC; CDR3 protein: CASSVGYNEQFF
J gene: TRBJ2-7; clone size: NA; V gene: TRBV5-6; D gene: NA; CDR3 DNA: TGTGCCAGCAGTATGAACGAGGGGGGCCGCGAGCAGTACTTC; CDR3 protein: CASSMNEGGREQYF
J gene: TRBJ2-1; clone size: NA; V gene: TRBV2; D gene: TRBD1; CDR3 DNA: TGTGCCAGCAGTTCCGGGACAGGTTACAATGAGCAGTTCTTC; CDR3 protein: CASSSGTGYNEQFF